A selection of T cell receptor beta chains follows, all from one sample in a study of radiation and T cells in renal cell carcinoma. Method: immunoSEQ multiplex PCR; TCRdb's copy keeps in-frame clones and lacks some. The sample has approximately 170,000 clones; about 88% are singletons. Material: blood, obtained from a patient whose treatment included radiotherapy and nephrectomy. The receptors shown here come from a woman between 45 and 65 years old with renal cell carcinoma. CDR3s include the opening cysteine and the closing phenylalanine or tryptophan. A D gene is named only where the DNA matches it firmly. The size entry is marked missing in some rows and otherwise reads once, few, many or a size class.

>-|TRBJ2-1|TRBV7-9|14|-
CASSLAQLYNEQFF
TGTGCCAGCAGCTTAGCACAGCTATACAATGAGCAGTTCTTC
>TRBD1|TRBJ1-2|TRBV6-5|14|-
CASSYEGTGNGYTF
TGTGCCAGCAGTTACGAGGGGACAGGGAATGGCTACACCTTC
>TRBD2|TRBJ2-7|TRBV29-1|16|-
CSVLPEVAGGLYEQYF
TGCAGCGTTCTACCCGAAGTAGCGGGGGGCCTCTACGAGCAGTACTTC
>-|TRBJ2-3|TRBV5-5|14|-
CASSLEDLTDTQYF
TGTGCCAGCAGCTTGGAGGACCTCACAGATACGCAGTATTTT
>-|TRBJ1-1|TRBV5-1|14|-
CASSLVGSRTEAFF
TGCGCCAGCAGCTTGGTTGGGAGTCGGACTGAAGCTTTCTTT
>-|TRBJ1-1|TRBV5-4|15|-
CASTQTGQGNTEAFF
TGTGCCAGCACCCAAACGGGCCAGGGGAACACTGAAGCTTTCTTT
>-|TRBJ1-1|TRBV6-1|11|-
CASSKNTEAFF
TGTGCCAGCAGCAAGAACACTGAAGCTTTCTTT
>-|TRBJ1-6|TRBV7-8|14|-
CASSLNRDNSPLHF
TGTGCCAGCAGCTTAAACAGGGATAATTCACCCCTCCACTTT
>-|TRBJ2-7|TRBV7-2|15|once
CASSLAGPHSNEQYF
TGTGCCAGCAGCTTAGCAGGGCCTCACAGCAACGAGCAGTACTTC
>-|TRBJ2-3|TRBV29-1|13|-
CSVDGQYGDTQYF
TGCAGCGTTGATGGCCAGTATGGGGATACGCAGTATTTT
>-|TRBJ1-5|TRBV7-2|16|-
CASSLAPGFSNQPQHF
TGTGCCAGCAGCTTAGCCCCCGGTTTTAGCAATCAGCCCCAGCATTTT
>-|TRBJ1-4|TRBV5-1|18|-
CASSLATVTFATNEKLFF
TGCGCCAGCAGCTTGGCCACGGTAACCTTTGCAACTAATGAAAAACTGTTTTTT
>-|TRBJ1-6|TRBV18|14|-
CASSPEGLGSPLHF
TGTGCCAGCTCACCGGAGGGCCTTGGTTCACCCCTCCACTTT
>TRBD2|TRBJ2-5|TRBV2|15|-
CASSGSGTSGETQYF
TGTGCCAGCAGTGGTAGCGGGACCTCGGGAGAGACCCAGTACTTC
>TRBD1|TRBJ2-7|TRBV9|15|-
CASSINYRGEYEQYF
TGTGCCAGCAGCATAAACTACAGGGGCGAGTACGAGCAGTACTTC
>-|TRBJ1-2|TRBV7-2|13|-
CASSPGRAYGYTF
TGTGCCAGCAGCCCTGGCCGAGCCTATGGCTACACCTTC
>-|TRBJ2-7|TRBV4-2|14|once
CASSQETSSYEQYF
TGTGCCAGCAGCCAAGAGACGAGCTCCTACGAGCAGTACTTC
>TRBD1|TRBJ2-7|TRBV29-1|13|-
CSAEGQGGYEQYF
TGCAGCGCCGAAGGACAGGGAGGCTACGAGCAGTACTTC
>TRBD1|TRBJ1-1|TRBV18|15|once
CASSLGQGANTEAFF
TGTGCCAGCTCTCTGGGACAGGGGGCAAACACTGAAGCTTTCTTT
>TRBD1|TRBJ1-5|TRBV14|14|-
CASSPFRGREPQHF
TGTGCCAGCAGCCCCTTCAGGGGGCGAGAGCCCCAGCATTTT
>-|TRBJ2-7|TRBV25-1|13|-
CASSGVGAYEQYF
TGTGCCAGCAGTGGCGTCGGGGCCTACGAGCAGTACTTC
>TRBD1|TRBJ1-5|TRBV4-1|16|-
CASSLGTGGYNQPQHF
TGCGCCAGCAGCCTCGGGACAGGGGGATACAATCAGCCCCAGCATTTT
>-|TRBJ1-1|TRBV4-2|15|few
CASSQDQGTYTEAFF
TGTGCCAGCAGCCAAGATCAGGGTACTTACACTGAAGCTTTCTTT
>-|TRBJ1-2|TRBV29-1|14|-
CSVRRDRTSEGYTF
TGCAGCGTTAGAAGGGACCGGACCTCTGAGGGCTACACCTTC
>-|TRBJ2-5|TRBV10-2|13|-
CASSGYLGETQYF
TGCGCCAGCAGTGGTTACCTGGGGGAGACCCAGTACTTC
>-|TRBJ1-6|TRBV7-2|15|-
CASSLGPGNNSPLHF
TGTGCCAGCAGCTTAGGGCCAGGGAATAATTCACCCCTCCACTTT
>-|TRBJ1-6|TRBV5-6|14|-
CASSLVGVNSPLHF
TGTGCCAGCAGCTTGGTCGGTGTTAATTCACCCCTCCACTTT
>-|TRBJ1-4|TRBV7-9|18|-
CASSLKAGWRATNEKLFF
TGTGCCAGCAGCTTAAAGGCTGGGTGGAGGGCAACTAATGAAAAACTGTTTTTT
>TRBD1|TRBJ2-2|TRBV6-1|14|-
CASSYTGGNGELFF
TGTGCCAGCAGTTATACAGGGGGCAACGGGGAGCTGTTTTTT
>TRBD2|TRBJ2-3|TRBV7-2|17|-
CASSLGPSGGASDTQYF
TGTGCCAGCAGCTTGGGCCCTAGCGGGGGGGCATCAGATACGCAGTATTTT
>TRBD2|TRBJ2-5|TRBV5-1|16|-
CASSPGLAGGPETQYF
TGCGCCAGCAGCCCCGGACTAGCGGGGGGGCCGGAGACCCAGTACTTC
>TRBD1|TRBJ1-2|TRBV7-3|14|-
CASSLGGGVYGYTF
TGTGCCAGCAGCTTAGGAGGGGGCGTCTATGGCTACACCTTC
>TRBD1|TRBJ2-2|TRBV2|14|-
CASSSQGEPGELFF
TGTGCCAGCAGTTCACAGGGGGAACCCGGGGAGCTGTTTTTT
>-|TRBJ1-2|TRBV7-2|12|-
CASSTMNYGYTF
TGTGCCAGCAGCACAATGAACTATGGCTACACCTTC
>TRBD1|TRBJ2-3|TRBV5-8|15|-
CASSSTGVIVDTQYF
TGTGCCAGCAGCAGTACAGGGGTGATCGTAGATACGCAGTATTTT
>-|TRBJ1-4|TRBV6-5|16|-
CASSYDTRITNEKLFF
TGTGCCAGCAGTTACGACACGCGGATAACTAATGAAAAACTGTTTTTT
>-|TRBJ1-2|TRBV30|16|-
CAWSRTVSGRNYGYTF
TGTGCCTGGAGCCGAACCGTATCGGGTCGTAACTATGGCTACACCTTC
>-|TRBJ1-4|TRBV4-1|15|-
CASSQDGPGNEKLFF
TGCGCCAGCAGCCAAGATGGACCGGGGAATGAAAAACTGTTTTTT
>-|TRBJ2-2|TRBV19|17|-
CASSVLWTFKNTGELFF
TGTGCCAGTAGTGTCCTTTGGACTTTTAAGAACACCGGGGAGCTGTTTTTT
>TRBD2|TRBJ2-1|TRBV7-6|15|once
CASSSLAGGYNEQFF
TGTGCCAGCAGCTCACTAGCGGGGGGGTACAATGAGCAGTTCTTC
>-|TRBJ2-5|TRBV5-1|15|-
CASSSNQGGSETQYF
TGCGCCAGCAGCTCTAACCAGGGGGGGTCAGAGACCCAGTACTTC
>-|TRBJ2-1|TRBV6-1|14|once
CASRASTFYNEQFF
TGTGCCAGCAGGGCTTCGACCTTTTACAATGAGCAGTTCTTC
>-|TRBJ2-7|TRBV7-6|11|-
CASSDTYEQYF
TGTGCCAGCAGCGATACCTACGAGCAGTACTTC
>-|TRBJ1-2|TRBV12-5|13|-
CASGLDRVGGYTF
TGTGCTAGTGGTTTGGACAGGGTGGGCGGCTACACCTTC
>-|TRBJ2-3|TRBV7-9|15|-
CASSLGPGGSDTQYF
TGTGCCAGCAGCTTAGGCCCAGGGGGGTCAGATACGCAGTATTTT
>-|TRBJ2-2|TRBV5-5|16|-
CASRRTVNSNTGELFF
TGTGCCAGCAGAAGGACAGTAAATTCGAACACCGGGGAGCTGTTTTTT
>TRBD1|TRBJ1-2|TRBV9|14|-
CASSGTGRVYGYTF
TGTGCCAGCAGCGGGACAGGGCGGGTCTATGGCTACACCTTC
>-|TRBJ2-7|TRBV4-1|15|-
CASSQVGGSSYEQYF
TGCGCCAGCAGCCAAGTAGGCGGCTCGAGCTACGAGCAGTACTTC
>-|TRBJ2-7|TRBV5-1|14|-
CASTGLPFSYEQYF
TGCGCCAGTACAGGGCTTCCATTCTCCTACGAGCAGTACTTC
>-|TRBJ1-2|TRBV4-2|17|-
CASSQDKGKEAGYGYTF
TGTGCCAGCAGCCAAGATAAGGGAAAGGAGGCGGGCTATGGCTACACCTTC
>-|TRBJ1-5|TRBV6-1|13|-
CASSGGFNQPQHF
TGTGCCAGCAGTGGGGGTTTCAATCAGCCCCAGCATTTT
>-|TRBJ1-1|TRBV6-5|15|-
CASNPYGGSGTEAFF
TGTGCCAGCAATCCTTATGGGGGTTCGGGGACTGAAGCTTTCTTT
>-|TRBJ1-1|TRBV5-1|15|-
CASSLVPGAGFEAFF
TGCGCCAGCAGCTTGGTGCCAGGTGCGGGTTTTGAAGCTTTCTTT
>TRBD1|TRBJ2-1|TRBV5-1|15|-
CASSLGTGQVWQQFF
TGCGCCAGCAGCCTGGGGACAGGGCAGGTATGGCAGCAGTTCTTC
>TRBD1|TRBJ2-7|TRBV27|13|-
CASSPWTGDEQYF
TGTGCCAGCAGTCCTTGGACAGGGGACGAGCAGTACTTC
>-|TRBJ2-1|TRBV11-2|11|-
CASSLDLAKFF
TGTGCCAGCAGCTTAGACCTAGCAAAGTTCTTC
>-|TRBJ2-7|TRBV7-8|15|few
CASSSGVAGQYEQYF
TGTGCCAGCAGCTCAGGGGTAGCGGGACAGTACGAGCAGTACTTC
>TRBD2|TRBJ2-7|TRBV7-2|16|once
CASSFGTSGEAYEQYF
TGTGCCAGCAGCTTCGGGACTAGCGGGGAAGCCTACGAGCAGTACTTC